Listed below are T cell receptor beta chains from one sample, sequenced in a study of blood T cell repertoires in COVID-19. Measured with immunoSEQ multiplex PCR; TCRdb has only the in-frame clones, and not every one. The sample shows 300,000 or so clones, roughly 90% of them seen only once. What was sequenced was peripheral blood. All receptors come from a man aged 18 to 35 who had recovered from COVID-19. Each CDR3 is given with its conserved first and last residue. Fields, in order: clone size, D gene, V gene, J gene, CDR3 protein, CDR3 DNA. The D gene is left open where the match is weak. Rows may omit the clone size; those that give it use once, few, many or a size class.

NA	NA	TRBV27	TRBJ2-5	CASSPRSRGKVTQYF	TGTGCCAGCAGTCCTAGGAGCCGGGGAAAGGTGACCCAGTACTTC
once	NA	TRBV19	TRBJ1-5	CASSMKFGGLDQPQHF	TGTGCCAGTAGTATGAAGTTCGGGGGGCTCGATCAGCCCCAGCATTTT
NA	NA	TRBV5-6	TRBJ2-5	CASSLGATFWETQYF	TGTGCCAGCAGCTTGGGGGCCACGTTTTGGGAGACCCAGTACTTC
NA	TRBD1	TRBV5-1	TRBJ1-1	CASTRTGGINTEAFF	TGCGCCAGCACCCGGACAGGGGGAATAAACACTGAAGCTTTCTTT
NA	NA	TRBV5-1	TRBJ2-7	CASSFGAESYEQYF	TGCGCCAGCAGCTTTGGCGCGGAGTCCTACGAGCAGTACTTC
NA	TRBD2	TRBV6-6	TRBJ2-3	CASSWGTSADTQYF	TGTGCCAGCAGTTGGGGGACTAGCGCAGATACGCAGTATTTT
NA	NA	TRBV4-1	TRBJ1-1	CASSQVWASTEAFF	TGCGCCAGCAGCCAAGTTTGGGCTTCGACTGAAGCTTTCTTT
few	NA	TRBV20-1	TRBJ2-2	CSASSVRELFF	TGCAGTGCTAGTTCGGTCCGGGAGCTGTTTTTT
NA	NA	TRBV5-1	TRBJ1-1	CASSLGGRGTEAFF	TGCGCCAGCAGCTTGGGGGGGCGAGGCACTGAAGCTTTCTTT
NA	NA	TRBV7-6	TRBJ1-3	CASSEQGNTIYF	TGTGCCAGCAGCGAACAGGGAAACACCATATATTTT
once	NA	TRBV2	TRBJ2-7	CASIRQSSSYEQYF	TGTGCCAGCATACGACAGTCGTCCTCCTACGAGCAGTACTTC
NA	NA	TRBV9	TRBJ2-5	CASSARGLPQETQYF	TGTGCCAGCAGCGCGAGAGGACTGCCTCAAGAGACCCAGTACTTC
NA	NA	TRBV15	TRBJ1-1	CATSRDPERTEAFF	TGTGCCACCAGCAGAGATCCTGAGAGGACTGAAGCTTTCTTT
NA	TRBD1	TRBV3-1/TRBV3-2	TRBJ2-2	CASSARDRNTGELFF	TGTGCCAGCAGCGCCCGGGACAGAAACACCGGGGAGCTGTTTTTT